This TCR beta chain was profiled in a study of glioma-infiltrating T cells. General study points: Non-neoplastic patients had below-expected tissue-blood divergence, while all gliomas exceeded expectation.

This clonotype occurred a few times. What it binds is unknown. The CDR3 loop spans 14 amino acids. V lost 0 bases to trimming and J lost 4 bases, with 8 bases between them. Germline V gives CDR1 LNHNV, CDR2 YYDKDF (reference sequence). Amplification of TCR alpha and beta CDR3 regions from RNA used iRepertoire nested multiplex PCR. Using its own MiXCR run on the multiplex PCR reads, TCRdb lists one record per CDR3 protein. Of 150,000 or so distinct CDR3 sequences in the sample, roughly two fifths were seen once. The receptor comes from a human donor with low-grade glioma or glioblastoma, undergoing nonglioma brain surgery, or in good health (not recorded which). The sample consisted of glioma tissue, nonneoplastic brain tissue, or PBMCs (not recorded which). This sequence joins TRBV15 and TRBJ2-3; D is possibly TRBD2 (5 bases). The DNA of the CDR3 is TGTGCCACCAGCAGAGATCACGGGGCAGATACGCAGTATTTT. It translates to CATSRDHGADTQYF.